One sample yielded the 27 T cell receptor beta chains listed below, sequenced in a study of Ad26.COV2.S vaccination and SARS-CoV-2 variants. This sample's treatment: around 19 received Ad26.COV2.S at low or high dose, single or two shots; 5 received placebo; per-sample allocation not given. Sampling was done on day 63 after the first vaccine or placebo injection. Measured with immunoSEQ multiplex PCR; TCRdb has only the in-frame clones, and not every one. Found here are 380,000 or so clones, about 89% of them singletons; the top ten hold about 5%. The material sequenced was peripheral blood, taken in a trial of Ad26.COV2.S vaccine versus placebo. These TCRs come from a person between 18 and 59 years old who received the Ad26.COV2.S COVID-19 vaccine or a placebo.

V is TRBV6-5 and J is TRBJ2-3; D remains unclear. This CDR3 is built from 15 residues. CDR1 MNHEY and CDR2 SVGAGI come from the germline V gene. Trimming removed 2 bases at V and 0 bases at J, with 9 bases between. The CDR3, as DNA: TGTGCCAGCAGTTACGGGTTGGCTAGCACAGATACGCAGTATTTT. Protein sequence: CASSYGLASTDTQYF.

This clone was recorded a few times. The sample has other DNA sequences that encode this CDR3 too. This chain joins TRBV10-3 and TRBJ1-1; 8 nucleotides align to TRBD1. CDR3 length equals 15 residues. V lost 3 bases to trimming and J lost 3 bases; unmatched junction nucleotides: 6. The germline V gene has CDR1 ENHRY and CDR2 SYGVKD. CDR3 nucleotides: TGTGCCATCAGTGAAAGAGGACAGGGAGACACTGAAGCTTTCTTT. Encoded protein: CAISERGQGDTEAFF.

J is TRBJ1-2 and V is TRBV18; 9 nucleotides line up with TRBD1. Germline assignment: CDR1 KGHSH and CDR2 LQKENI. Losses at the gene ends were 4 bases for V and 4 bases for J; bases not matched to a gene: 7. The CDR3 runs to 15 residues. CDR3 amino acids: CASSLETGGSYGYTF. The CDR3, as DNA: TGTGCCAGCTCACTCGAGACAGGGGGTTCCTATGGCTACACCTTC.

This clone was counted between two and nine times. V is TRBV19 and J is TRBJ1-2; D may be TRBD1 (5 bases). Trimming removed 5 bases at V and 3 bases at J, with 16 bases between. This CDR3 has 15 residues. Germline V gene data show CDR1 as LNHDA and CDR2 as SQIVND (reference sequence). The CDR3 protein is CASSALLSTDYGYTF. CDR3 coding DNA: TGTGCCAGTAGTGCCCTGCTATCGACAGACTATGGCTACACCTTC.

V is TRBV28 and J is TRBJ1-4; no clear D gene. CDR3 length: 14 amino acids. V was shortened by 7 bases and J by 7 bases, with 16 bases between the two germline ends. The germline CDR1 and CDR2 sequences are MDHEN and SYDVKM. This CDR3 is CASTPLRVGEKLFF. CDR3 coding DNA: TGTGCCAGCACTCCCCTTAGGGTTGGTGAAAAACTGTTTTTT.

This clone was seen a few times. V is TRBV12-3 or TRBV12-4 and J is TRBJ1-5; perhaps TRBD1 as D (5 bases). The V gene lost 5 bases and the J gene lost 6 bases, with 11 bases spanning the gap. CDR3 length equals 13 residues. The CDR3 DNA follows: TGTGCCAGCAGTACCGGGAGGGGTCAGCCCCAGCATTTT. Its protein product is CASSTGRGQPQHF.

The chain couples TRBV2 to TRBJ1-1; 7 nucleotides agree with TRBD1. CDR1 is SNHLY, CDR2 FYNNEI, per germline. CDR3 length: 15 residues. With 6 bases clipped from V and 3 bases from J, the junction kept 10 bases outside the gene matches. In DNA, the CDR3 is TGTGCCAGCAGCCCAGGGGGGGGGCAGCACACTGAAGCTTTCTTT. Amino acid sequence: CASSPGGGQHTEAFF.

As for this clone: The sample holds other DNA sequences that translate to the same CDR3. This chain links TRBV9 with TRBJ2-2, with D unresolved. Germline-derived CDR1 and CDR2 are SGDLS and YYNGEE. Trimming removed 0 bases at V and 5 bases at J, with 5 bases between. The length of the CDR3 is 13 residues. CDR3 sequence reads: CASSVEGTGELFF. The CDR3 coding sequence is TGTGCCAGCAGCGTAGAAGGAACCGGGGAGCTGTTTTTT.

CDR3 DNA sequence: TGCGCCAGCAGCTTTGCAGGGGGCACAGAGACCCAGTACTTC. Amino acid sequence: CASSFAGGTETQYF. The rearrangement links TRBV5-1 to TRBJ2-5, with 8 nucleotides matching TRBD1. The CDR3 is 14 amino acids. V lost 2 bases to trimming and J lost 4 bases; unmatched junction nucleotides: 4. The germline V gene has CDR1 SGHRS and CDR2 YFSETQ.

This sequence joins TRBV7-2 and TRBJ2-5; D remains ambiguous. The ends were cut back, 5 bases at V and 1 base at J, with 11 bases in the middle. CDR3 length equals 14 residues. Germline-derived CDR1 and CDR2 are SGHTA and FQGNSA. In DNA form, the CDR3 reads TGTGCCAGCAGCGTACAAGCTGGCCAAGAGACCCAGTACTTC. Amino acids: CASSVQAGQETQYF. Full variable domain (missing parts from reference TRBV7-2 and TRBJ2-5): GAGVSQSPSNKVTEKGKDVELRCDPISGHTALYWYRQSLGQGLEFLIYFQGNSAPDKSGLPSDRFSAERTGGSVSTLTIQRTQQEDSAVYLCASSVQAGQETQYFGPGTRLLVL.

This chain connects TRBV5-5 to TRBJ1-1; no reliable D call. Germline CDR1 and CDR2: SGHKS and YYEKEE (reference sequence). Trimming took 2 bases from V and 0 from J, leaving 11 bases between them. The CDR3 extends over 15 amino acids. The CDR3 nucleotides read TGTGCCAGCAGCTTCGTGTTGGGTGTGAACACTGAAGCTTTCTTT. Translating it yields CASSFVLGVNTEAFF.

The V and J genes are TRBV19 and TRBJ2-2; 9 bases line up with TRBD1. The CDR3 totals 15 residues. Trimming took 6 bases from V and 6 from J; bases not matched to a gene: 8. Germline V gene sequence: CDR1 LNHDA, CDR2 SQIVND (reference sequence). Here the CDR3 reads CASRPRGQGSGELFF. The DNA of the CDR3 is TGTGCCAGTAGGCCAAGGGGACAGGGCTCCGGGGAGCTGTTTTTT. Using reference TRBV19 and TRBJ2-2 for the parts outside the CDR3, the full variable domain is DGGITQSPKYLFRKEGQNVTLSCEQNLNHDAMYWYRQDPGQGLRLIYYSQIVNDFQKGDIAEGYSVSREKKESFPLTVTSAQKNPTAFYLCASRPRGQGSGELFFGEGSRLTVL.

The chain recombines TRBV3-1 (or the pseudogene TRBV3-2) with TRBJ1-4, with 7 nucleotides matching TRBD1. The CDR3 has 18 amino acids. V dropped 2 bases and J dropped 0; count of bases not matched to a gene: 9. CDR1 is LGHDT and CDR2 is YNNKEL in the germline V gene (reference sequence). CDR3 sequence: CASSQQYRTGPTNEKLFF. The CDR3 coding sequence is TGTGCCAGCAGCCAACAATACCGGACAGGACCAACTAATGAAAAACTGTTTTTT.

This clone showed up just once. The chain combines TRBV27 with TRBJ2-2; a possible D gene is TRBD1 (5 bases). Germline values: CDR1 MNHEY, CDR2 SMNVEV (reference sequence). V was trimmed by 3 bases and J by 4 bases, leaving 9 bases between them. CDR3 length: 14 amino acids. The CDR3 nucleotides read TGTGCCAGCAGTTTTGCAAGGGGCACCGGGGAGCTGTTTTTT. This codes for CASSFARGTGELFF.

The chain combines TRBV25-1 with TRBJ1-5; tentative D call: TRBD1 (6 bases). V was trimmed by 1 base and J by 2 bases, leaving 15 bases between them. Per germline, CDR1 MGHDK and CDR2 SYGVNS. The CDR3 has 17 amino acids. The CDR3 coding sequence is TGTGCCAGCAGTGAATTTCACAGGGAAATCGGCAATCAGCCCCAGCATTTT. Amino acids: CASSEFHREIGNQPQHF.

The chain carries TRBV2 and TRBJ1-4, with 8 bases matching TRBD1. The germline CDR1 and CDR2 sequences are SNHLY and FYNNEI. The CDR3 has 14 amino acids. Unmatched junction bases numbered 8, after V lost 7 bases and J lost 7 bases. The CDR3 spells CASKFSGGIEKLFF. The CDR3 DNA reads TGTGCCAGCAAATTTTCAGGGGGCATTGAAAAACTGTTTTTT.

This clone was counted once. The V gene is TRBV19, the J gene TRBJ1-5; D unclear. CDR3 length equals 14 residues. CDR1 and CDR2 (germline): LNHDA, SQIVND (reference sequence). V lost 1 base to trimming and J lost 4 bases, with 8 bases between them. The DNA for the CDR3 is TGTGCCAGTAGTATAGGCGACGGGAATCAGCCCCAGCATTTT. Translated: CASSIGDGNQPQHF.

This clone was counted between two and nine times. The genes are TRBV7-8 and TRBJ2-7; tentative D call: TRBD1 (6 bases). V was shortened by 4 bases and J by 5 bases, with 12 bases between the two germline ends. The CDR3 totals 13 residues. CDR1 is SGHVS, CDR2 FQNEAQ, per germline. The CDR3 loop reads CASSSGRGNEQYF. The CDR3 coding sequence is TGTGCCAGCAGCTCGGGCAGGGGCAACGAGCAGTACTTC.

DNA for the CDR3: TGTGCCGGGCTACATGGACTGGAAGAGACCCAGTACTTC. As protein: CAGLHGLEETQYF. The genes are TRBV2 and TRBJ2-5, with D tentatively TRBD2 (5 bases). CDR1 and CDR2 (germline): SNHLY, FYNNEI. V dropped 11 bases and J dropped 3 bases, with 16 bases sitting between them. The CDR3 loop spans 13 amino acids.

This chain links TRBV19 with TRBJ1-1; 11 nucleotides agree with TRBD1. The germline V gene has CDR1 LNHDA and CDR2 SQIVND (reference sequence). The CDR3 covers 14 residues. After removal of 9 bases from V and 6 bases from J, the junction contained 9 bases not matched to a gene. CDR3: CASADRGRFSEAFF. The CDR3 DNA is TGTGCCAGCGCGGACAGGGGGCGTTTTTCTGAAGCTTTCTTT.

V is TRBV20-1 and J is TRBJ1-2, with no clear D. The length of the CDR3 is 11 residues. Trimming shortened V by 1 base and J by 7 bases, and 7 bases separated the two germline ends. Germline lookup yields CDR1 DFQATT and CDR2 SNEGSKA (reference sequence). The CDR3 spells CSARAVSGYTF. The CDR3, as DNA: TGCAGTGCTAGAGCCGTCAGTGGCTACACCTTC.

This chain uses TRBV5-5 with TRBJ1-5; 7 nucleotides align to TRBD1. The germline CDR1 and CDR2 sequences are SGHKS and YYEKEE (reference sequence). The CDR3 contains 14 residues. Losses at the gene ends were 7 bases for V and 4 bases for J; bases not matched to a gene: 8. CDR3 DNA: TGTGCCAGCGCTAAAGGGACAGAAAATCAGCCCCAGCATTTT. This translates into CASAKGTENQPQHF.

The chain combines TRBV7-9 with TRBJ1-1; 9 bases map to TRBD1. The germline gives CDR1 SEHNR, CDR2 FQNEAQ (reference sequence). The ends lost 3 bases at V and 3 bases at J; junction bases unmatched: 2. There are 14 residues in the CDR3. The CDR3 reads CASSFNRGHTEAFF. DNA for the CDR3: TGTGCCAGCAGCTTTAACAGGGGGCACACTGAAGCTTTCTTT.

The CDR3 DNA sequence: TGTGCCAGCAGCGTAAGGGCAGCAGACTACGAGCAGTACTTC. Encoded protein: CASSVRAADYEQYF. The rearrangement joins TRBV9 to TRBJ2-7; D is unclear. This CDR3 contains 14 residues. Germline V CDR1 and CDR2: SGDLS, YYNGEE. V was pared by 1 base and J by 3 bases, with 11 bases between.

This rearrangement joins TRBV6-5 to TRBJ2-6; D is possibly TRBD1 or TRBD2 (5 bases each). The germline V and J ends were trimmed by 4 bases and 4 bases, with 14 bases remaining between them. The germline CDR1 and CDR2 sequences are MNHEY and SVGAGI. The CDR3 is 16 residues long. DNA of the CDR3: TGTGCCAGCAGTTCCGACCCCGGGGCGGGGGCCAACGTCCTGACTTTC. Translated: CASSSDPGAGANVLTF.

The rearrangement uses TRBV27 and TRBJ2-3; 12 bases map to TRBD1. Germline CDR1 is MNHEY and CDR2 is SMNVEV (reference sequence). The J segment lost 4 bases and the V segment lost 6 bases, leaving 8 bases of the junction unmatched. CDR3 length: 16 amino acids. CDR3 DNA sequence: TGTGCCAGCAGCCAACCGGGACAGGGGGCCTCAGATACGCAGTATTTT. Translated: CASSQPGQGASDTQYF.

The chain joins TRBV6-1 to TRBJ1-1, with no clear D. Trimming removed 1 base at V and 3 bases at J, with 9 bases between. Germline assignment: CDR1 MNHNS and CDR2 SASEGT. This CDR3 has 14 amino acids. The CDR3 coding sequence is TGTGCCAGCAGTGAAGAGGGCGAGGACACTGAAGCTTTCTTT. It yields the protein CASSEEGEDTEAFF.